This is a list of T cell receptor beta chains from one sample in a study of CD8 T cells in Susac syndrome. TCRdb ran MiXCR on the immunoSEQ multiplex PCR reads and lists one entry per CDR3 protein. The table shows roughly 150,000 distinct CDR3 sequences, with approximately 94% occurring only once. The specimen was CD4+ T cells from PBMCs. The receptors here all came from a human donor with multiple sclerosis. The conserved cysteine and the conserved F or W are not part of the CDR3 here.

TRBV12-3/TRBV12-4 ASRVQETQY
TRBV6-2/TRBV6-3 ASSITGTGGGQPQH
TRBV3-1 ASSRGGFDEQF
TRBV12-3/TRBV12-4 ASRDTGSMAPYNEQF
TRBV4-1 ASSQGGRGVKNIQY
TRBV5-4 ASSDPTSGGVDTQY
TRBV3-1 ASSQVEGLGGYT
TRBV5-1 ASSLTGVYT
TRBV12-5 ASAVRQGDNTGELF
TRBV27 ASRLRTAAGNTIY
TRBV5-6 ASSSWAYEQY
TRBV12-3/TRBV12-4 ASTSGGNQPQH
TRBV6-5 ASRVDRGDSPLH
TRBV5-1 ASSLLDGSSGELF
TRBV27 ASSYSGVAAGELF
TRBV7-9 ASSPSLGVEKLF
TRBV28 AGWTAGAYGYT
TRBV6-6 ASSLQIGNNEQF
TRBV7-7 ASSLRGGGYNEQF
TRBV5-1 ASSQGPLNGYT
TRBV20-1 SAPRTSVNEQF
TRBV3-1 ASSQEGAWDIQY
TRBV30 AWAQGSTEAF
TRBV6-1 ASTNGRGYT
TRBV12-3/TRBV12-4 ASSSGPEAF
TRBV7-9 ASSLRRIETDNEKLF
TRBV4-3 ASSQDDNRGREQY
TRBV30 AWSVTGSYGYT
TRBV4-3 ASSARAETGAF
TRBV7-9 ASRRTSGAYEQY